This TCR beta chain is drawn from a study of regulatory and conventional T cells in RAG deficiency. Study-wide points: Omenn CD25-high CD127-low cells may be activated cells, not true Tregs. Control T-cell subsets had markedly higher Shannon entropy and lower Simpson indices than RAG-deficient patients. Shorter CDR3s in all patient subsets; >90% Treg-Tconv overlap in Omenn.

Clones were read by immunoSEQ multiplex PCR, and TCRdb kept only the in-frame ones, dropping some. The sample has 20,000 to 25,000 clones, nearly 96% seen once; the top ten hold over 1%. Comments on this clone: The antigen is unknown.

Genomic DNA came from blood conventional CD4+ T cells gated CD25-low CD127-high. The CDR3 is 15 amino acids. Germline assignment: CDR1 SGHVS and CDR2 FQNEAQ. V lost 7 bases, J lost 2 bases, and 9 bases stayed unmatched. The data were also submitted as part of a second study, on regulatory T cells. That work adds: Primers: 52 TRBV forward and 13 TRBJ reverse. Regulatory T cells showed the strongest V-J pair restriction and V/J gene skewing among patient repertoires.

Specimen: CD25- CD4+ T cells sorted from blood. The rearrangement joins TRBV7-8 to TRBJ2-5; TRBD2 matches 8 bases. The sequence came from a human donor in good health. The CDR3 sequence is CASTRGGNPQETQYF. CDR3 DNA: TGTGCCAGCACCCGGGGGGGCAACCCTCAAGAGACCCAGTACTTC.